This note documents a single T cell receptor (beta chain) sequence. Its antigen is still unknown. This CDR3 region has 13 residues. Germline CDR1 and CDR2: PRHDT and FYEKMQ (reference sequence). Trimming pared 3 bases from V and 6 bases from J, leaving 11 bases between. Using immunoSEQ multiplex PCR, the repertoire was profiled, and TCRdb retains in-frame clones only, with some absent. The sample consists of 9,500 to 10,000 clones, roughly 98% of them appearing once. The sample comes from a study of monozygotic twins with cystic fibrosis. The study, taken as a whole, reports: Low clonality (median about 0.0095) suggested a mostly naive repertoire. V usage most resembled the co-twin in 13 of 16 pairs.

The receptor was isolated from a girl aged 2 to 9 with cystic fibrosis. The sequenced sample consisted of blood. J is TRBJ1-1 and V is TRBV13; no clear D. As DNA, the CDR3 is TGTGCCAGCAGCTTGATCACGTCCCCTGAAGCTTTCTTT. Translation gives CASSLITSPEAFF.